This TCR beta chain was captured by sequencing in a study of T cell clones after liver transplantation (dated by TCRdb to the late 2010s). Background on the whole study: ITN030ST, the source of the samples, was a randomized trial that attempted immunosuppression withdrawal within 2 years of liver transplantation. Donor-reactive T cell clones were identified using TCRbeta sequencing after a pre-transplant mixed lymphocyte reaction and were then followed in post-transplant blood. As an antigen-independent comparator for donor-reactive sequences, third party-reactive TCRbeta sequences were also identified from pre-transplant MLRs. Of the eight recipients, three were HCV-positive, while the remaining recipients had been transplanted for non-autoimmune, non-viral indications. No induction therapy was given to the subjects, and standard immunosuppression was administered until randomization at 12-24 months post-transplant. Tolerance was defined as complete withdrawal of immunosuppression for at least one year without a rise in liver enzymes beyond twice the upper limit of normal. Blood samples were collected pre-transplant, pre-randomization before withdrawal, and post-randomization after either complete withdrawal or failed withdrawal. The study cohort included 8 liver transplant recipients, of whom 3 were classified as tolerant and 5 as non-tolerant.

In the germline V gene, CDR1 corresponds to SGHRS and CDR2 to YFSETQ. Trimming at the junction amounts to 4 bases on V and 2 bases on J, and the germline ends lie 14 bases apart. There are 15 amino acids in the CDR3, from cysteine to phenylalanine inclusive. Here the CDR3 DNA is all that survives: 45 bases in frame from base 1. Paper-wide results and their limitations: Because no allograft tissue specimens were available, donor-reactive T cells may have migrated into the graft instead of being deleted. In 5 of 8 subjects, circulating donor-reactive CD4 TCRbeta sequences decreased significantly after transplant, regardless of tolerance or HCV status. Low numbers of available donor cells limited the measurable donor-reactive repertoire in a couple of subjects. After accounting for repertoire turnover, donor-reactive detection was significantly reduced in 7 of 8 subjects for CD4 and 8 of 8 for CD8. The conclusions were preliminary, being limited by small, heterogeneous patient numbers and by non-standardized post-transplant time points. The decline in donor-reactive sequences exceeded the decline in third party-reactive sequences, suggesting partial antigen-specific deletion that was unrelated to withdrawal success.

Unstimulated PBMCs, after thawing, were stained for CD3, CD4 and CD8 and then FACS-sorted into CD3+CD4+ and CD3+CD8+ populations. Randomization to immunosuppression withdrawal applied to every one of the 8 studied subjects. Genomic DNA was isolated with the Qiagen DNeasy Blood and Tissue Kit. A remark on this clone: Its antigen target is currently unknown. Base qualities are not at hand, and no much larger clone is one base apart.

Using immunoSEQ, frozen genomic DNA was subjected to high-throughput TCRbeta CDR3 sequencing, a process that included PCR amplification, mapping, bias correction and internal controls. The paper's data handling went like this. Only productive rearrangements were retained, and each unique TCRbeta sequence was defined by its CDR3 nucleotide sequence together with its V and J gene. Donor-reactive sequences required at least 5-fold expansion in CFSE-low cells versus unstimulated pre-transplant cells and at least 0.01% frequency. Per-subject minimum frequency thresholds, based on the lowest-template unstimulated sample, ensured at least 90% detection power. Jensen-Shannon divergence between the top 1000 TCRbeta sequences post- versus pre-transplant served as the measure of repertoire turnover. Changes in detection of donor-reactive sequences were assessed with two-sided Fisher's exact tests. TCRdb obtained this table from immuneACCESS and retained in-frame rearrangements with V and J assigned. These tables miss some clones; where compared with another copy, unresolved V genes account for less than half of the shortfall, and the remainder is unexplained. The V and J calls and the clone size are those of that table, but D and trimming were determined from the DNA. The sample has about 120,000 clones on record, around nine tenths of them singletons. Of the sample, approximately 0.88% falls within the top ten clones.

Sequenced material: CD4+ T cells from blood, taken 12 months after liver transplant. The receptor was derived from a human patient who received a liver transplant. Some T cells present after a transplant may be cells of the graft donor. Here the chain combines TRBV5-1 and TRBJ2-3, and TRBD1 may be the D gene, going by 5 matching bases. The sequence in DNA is TGCGCCAGCAGCCCCGTAGGGGCCCTCACAGATACGCAGTATTTT. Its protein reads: CASSPVGALTDTQYF.